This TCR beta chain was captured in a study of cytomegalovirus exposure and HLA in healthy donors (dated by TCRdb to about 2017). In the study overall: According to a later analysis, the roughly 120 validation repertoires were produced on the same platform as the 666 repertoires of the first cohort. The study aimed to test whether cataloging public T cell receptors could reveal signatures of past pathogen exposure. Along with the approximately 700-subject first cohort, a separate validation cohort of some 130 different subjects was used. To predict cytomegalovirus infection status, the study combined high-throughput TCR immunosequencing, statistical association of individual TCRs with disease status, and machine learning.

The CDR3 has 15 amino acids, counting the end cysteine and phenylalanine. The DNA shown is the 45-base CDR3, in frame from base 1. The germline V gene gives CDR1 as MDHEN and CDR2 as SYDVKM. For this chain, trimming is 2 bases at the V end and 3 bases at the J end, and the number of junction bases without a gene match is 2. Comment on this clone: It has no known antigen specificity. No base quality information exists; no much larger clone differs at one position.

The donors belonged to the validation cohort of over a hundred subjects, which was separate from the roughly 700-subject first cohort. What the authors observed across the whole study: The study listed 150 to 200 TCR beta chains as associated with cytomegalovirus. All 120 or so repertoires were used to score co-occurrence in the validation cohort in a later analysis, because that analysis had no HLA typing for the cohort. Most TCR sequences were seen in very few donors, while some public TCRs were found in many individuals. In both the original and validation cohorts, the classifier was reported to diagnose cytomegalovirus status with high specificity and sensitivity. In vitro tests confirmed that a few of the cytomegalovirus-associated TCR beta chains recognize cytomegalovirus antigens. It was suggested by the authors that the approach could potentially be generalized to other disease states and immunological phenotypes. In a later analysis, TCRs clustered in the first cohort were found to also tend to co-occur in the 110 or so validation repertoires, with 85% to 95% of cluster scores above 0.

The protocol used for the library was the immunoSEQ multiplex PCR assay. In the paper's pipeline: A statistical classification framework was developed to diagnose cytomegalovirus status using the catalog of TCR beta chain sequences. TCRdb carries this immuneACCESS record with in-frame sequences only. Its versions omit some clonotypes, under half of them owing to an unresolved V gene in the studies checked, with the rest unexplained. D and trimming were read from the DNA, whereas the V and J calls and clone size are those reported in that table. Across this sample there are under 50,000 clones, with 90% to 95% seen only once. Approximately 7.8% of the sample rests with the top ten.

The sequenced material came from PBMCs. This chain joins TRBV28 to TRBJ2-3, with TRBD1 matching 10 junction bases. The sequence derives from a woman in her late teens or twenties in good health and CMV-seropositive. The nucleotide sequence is TGTGCCAGCAGTTTAAGGGGACAGGGGACAGATACGCAGTATTTT. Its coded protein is CASSLRGQGTDTQYF. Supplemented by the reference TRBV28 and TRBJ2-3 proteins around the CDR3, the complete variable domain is DVKVTQSSRYLVKRTGEKVFLECVQDMDHENMFWYRQDPGLGLRLIYFSYDVKMKEKGDIPEGYSVSREKKERFSLILESASTNQTSMYLCASSLRGQGTDTQYFGPGTRLTVL.